Sequencing of this T cell receptor (beta chain) was carried out in a study of blood T cell repertoires in COVID-19. Overall study context: From the United States, Italy and Spain came samples of acute and convalescent COVID-19. PBMCs, B-cell-depleted T cells, or T cells were the source of the cDNA or gDNA that made up the material.

As originally analysed: Reference gene primer amplification gave estimated nucleated cell counts. The data were produced by immunoSEQ multiplex PCR, yet TCRdb's version contains in-frame clones alone and is incomplete. V, J and clone size reflect that table, while D and trimming were determined from the DNA. The sample includes 25,000 to 35,000 clones, roughly 89% of them seen just once. CDR3 length: 17 residues. The germline V gene has CDR1 SGHNT and CDR2 YENEEA. V gave up 5 bases and J gave up 1 base; unmatched junction bases: 9. In this sample, this clone turned up once. This chain joins TRBV11-3 and TRBJ2-2; 8 bases are a match to TRBD2. The sequence came from a human donor with acute or convalescent COVID-19. The donor label of this sample is uncertain. The source material was peripheral blood. The chain's CDR3 is CASSEFASGRNTGELFF. CDR3 bases: TGTGCCAGCAGCGAATTTGCCAGCGGGAGGAACACCGGGGAGCTGTTTTTT.